Below, one T cell receptor beta chain is given with its context. V trimming: 4 bases; J trimming: 0 bases; junction bases outside the gene matches: 9. CDR3 length equals 16 residues. Germline values: CDR1 SGHRS, CDR2 YFSETQ. The repertoire was sequenced with immunoSEQ multiplex PCR; TCRdb's copy has only in-frame clones and lacks some. The profile covers around 200,000 clones, with about nine tenths appearing a single time and over 3% taken by the ten largest. This sample is part of a study of blood T cell repertoires in COVID-19. Background on the study: Two negative PCRs, clearance, or symptom resolution were required of recovered Cohort 3 donors. Sample material is recorded as cDNA or gDNA derived from T cells, B-cell-depleted T cells, or PBMCs. Acute and convalescent COVID-19 specimens originated in the United States, Italy and Spain.

V and J are TRBV5-1 and TRBJ1-1; TRBD1 aligns across 7 bases. This clonotype was sampled from a woman aged 50 to 60 in a cohort exposed to, infected with or recovered from COVID-19 (not recorded which). Sequenced sample: PBMCs or T cells enriched from blood (not recorded which). In DNA form, the CDR3 reads TGCGCCAGCAGCATACCGACAGGGCACATGAACACTGAAGCTTTCTTT. This codes for CASSIPTGHMNTEAFF. The entire variable domain, with the rest obtained from reference TRBV5-1 and TRBJ1-1, is as follows: KAGVTQTPRYLIKTRGQQVTLSCSPISGHRSVSWYQQTPGQGLQFLFEYFSETQRNKGNFPGRFSGRQFSNSRSEMNVSTLELGDSALYLCASSIPTGHMNTEAFFGQGTRLTVV.